These 2 T cell receptor beta chains were all obtained from the same sample, sequenced in a study of human T cells and chemical hapten exposure. As to time point: healthy volunteer bleed at 6 weeks. The total RNA was obtained from whole blood that was not fractionated. TCRdb redid the calling of the RACE reads with MiXCR, one entry per CDR3 protein. The sample includes some 77,000 distinct CDR3 sequences, 8.6% seen only once; the top ten take 1.5% to 2%. The sequencing sample was made of whole blood. The receptor source for this set is a female donor in good health. Some clones in this sample may be carry-over from other donors' samples.

The J gene is TRBJ2-1, the V gene TRBV7-8, with 12 positions matching TRBD2. The germline gives CDR1 SGHVS, CDR2 FQNEAQ. V dropped 3 bases and J dropped 10; count of bases not matched to a gene: 10. The CDR3 loop spans 16 amino acids. The CDR3 nucleotides read TGTGCCAGCAGCTTGGTGGCTAGCGGGGGGGCAGGGGAGCAGTTCTTC. Protein: CASSLVASGGAGEQFF.

This clonotype was counted at least ten times. The chain is built from TRBV25-1 and TRBJ1-1; D call uncertain. Trimming pared 5 bases from V and 1 base from J, leaving 8 bases between. Germline values: CDR1 MGHDK, CDR2 SYGVNS. CDR3 size: 13 residues. The CDR3 here is CASSCTENTEAFF. The CDR3 DNA follows: TGTGCCAGCAGTTGCACAGAGAACACTGAAGCTTTCTTT.